This TCR beta chain emerged from a study of T cell clonality in common variable immunodeficiency. Trimming stripped 5 bases from V and 4 bases from J, with 12 bases between. Germline CDR1 reads SEHNR; CDR2 reads FQNEAQ (reference sequence). This CDR3 is 14 amino acids long. Study results and limitations: Links between repertoire features and CVID complications were heterogeneity-limited. Reportedly, TCR beta sequences from common variable immunodeficiency showed fewer deletions and N-nucleotide insertions.

Some clones are missing from TCRdb's copy, which holds only in-frame ones; the method was immunoSEQ multiplex PCR. The specimen gives some 19,000 clones without singletons; the ten biggest hold about 22%. CVID meant reduced serum IgG, IgA and/or IgM plus specific antibody deficiency. CVID subjects were some 15 female and approximately 30 male, aged 9 to 64. CVID subjects were neither ill nor on immunomodulatory or immunosuppressive medication at sampling. This clone has a handful of counts. Its antigen is currently unknown. Read coverage stops 3 residues before the CDR3 terminus; the germline J gene supplies the remainder.

The TCR comes from a human donor with common variable immunodeficiency. The chain combines TRBV7-9 with TRBJ2-1; D is perhaps TRBD1 (6 bases). Sequenced input: peripheral blood mononuclear cells. CDR3 in amino acids: CASSHRARYNEQFF. The covered CDR3 bases are TGTGCCAGCAGCCACAGGGCCAGGTACAATGAG.